The 6 T cell receptor beta chains in this list originate from one sample, sequenced in a study of regulatory T cells in long-lasting Graves disease. Time point here: newly diagnosed GD, antithyroid drugs for less than 3 months. After RNA was extracted from PBMCs, the TCR library was made from it. Building the TCR beta libraries relied on iRepertoire HTBI primers, and CDR3 regions underwent Arm-PCR. TCRdb re-analysed the multiplex PCR reads in MiXCR, keeping a single row per CDR3 protein. The repertoire includes under 300,000 distinct CDR3 sequences, 18% of them detected once, and 13% to 15% sits in the top ten. A further study also used this sample, focusing on T cells in Graves' hyperthyroidism and ophthalmopathy.

The sample here was peripheral blood mononuclear cells (PBMCs), taken at new diagnosis, from a patient treated with antithyroid drugs. The receptor source for this set is a woman in her 30s with Graves disease.

Details on this clonotype: A far larger clone lies a single base away; this is likely a read error. This rearrangement joins TRBV6-2 or TRBV6-3 to TRBJ2-3; 10 bases align to TRBD2. CDR3 size: 15 residues. Germline V gene lookup returns CDR1 MNHEY and CDR2 SVGEGT. J lost 2 bases, V lost 6 bases, and 5 bases had no gene match. CDR3 sequence reads: CASREAGGVTDTQYF. CDR3 in DNA: TGTGCCAGCAGAGAAGCGGGGGGGGTCACAGATACGCAGTATTTT.

This clonotype was counted at least ten times. The CDR3 loop is CASSQDMGNGKNTQYF. CDR3 DNA sequence: TGTGCCAGCAGCCAAGATATGGGGAACGGTAAAAATACGCAGTATTTT. The chain couples TRBV3-1 to TRBJ2-3; no firm D call. Trimming removed 0 bases from V and 7 bases from J, with 17 bases in between. The CDR3 runs 16 residues. Germline V gene data show CDR1 as LGHDT and CDR2 as YNNKEL (reference sequence).

This clonotype appeared many times. The gene calls are TRBV2 and TRBJ2-1; 9 bases fit TRBD1. The CDR3 contains 12 residues. J was trimmed by 16 bases and V by 3 bases; bases with no gene match: 7. Germline V gene data show CDR1 as SNHLY and CDR2 as FYNNEI. In DNA form, the CDR3 reads TGTGCCAGCAGTGATAACAGGGGGCCAAACTTCTTC. Translating it yields CASSDNRGPNFF.

Many counts were recorded for this clonotype. The chain has TRBV20-1 and TRBJ1-1; D might be TRBD1 (5 bases). Germline loops: CDR1 DFQATT, CDR2 SNEGSKA (reference sequence). The CDR3 has 14 amino acids. Trimming removed 1 base at V and 4 bases at J, with 13 bases between. The DNA for the CDR3 is TGCAGTGCTAGAGTTGGGGCTCGGGGCACTGAAGCTTTCTTT. This sequence encodes CSARVGARGTEAFF.

The CDR3 here is CASSPPSREQEKNIQYF. CDR3 DNA sequence: TGTGCCAGCTCACCACCTTCAAGGGAACAGGAAAAAAACATTCAGTACTTC. This sequence joins TRBV18 and TRBJ2-4; a possible D gene is TRBD1 (5 bases). Trimming stripped 0 bases from V and 4 bases from J, with 16 bases between. Looked up from germline, CDR1 is KGHSH and CDR2 is LQKENI. This CDR3 is 17 amino acids long.

Ten or more counts support this clonotype. The chain links TRBV5-4 to TRBJ2-3, with 10 bases matching TRBD1. Trimming removed 4 bases from V and 1 base from J; junction bases left unmatched: 3. The CDR3 is 15 residues long. Germline V gene data show CDR1 as SGHNT and CDR2 as YYREEE (reference sequence). CDR3 coding DNA: TGTGCCAGCAGCGTCGGGACAGGGGGCACAGATACGCAGTATTTT. This translates into CASSVGTGGTDTQYF.